This T cell receptor (beta chain) stems from a study of cytomegalovirus exposure and HLA in healthy donors. Study outcomes and limitations: The study assumed roughly uniform donor sequencing depth for presence/absence analyses.

Between the trimmed V and J ends, which lost 4 bases and 3 bases, there was a span of 18 bases. Germline CDR1 reads SEHNR; CDR2 reads FQNEAQ (reference sequence). This CDR3 comprises 17 residues. Both 60 Vbeta primers and 13 Jbeta primers went into the PCR. This table comes from immunoSEQ multiplex PCR, and its TCRdb copy is limited to in-frame clones, with some not included. The sample carries more than 100,000 clones, approximately 78% recorded once. Worth noting for this clone: The antigen is undetermined.

Healthy people donating bone marrow made up the donors. The source material was PBMCs. The rearrangement uses TRBV7-9 and TRBJ2-2; TRBD1 might be the D (5 bases). The TCR originated in a woman in her forties or fifties in good health and CMV-seropositive. As DNA, the CDR3 is TGTGCCAGCAGCTCCCCCCGACAGCTCGTGTACACCGGGGAGCTGTTTTTT. This translates into CASSSPRQLVYTGELFF.